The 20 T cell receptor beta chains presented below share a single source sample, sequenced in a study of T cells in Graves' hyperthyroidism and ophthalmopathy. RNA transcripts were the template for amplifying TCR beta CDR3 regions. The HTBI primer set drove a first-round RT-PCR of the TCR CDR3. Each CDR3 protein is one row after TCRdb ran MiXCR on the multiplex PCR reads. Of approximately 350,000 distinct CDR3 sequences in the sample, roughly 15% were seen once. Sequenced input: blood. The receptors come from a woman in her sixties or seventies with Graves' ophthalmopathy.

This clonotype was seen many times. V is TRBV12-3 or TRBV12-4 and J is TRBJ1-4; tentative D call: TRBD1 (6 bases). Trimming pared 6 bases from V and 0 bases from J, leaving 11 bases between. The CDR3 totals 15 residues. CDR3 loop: CASSLTGPTNEKLFF. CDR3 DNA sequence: TGTGCCAGCAGCCTTACAGGGCCAACTAATGAAAAACTGTTTTTT.

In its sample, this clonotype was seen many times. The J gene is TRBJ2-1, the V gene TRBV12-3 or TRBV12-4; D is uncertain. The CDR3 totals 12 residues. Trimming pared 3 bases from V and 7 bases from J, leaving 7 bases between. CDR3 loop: CASSFGSNEQFF. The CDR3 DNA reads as TGTGCCAGCAGTTTTGGCTCGAATGAGCAGTTCTTC.

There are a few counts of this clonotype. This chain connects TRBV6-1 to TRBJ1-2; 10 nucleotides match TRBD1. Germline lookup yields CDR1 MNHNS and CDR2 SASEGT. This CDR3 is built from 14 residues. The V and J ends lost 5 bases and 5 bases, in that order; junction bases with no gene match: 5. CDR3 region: CASSPGQGEYGYTF. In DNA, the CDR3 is TGTGCCAGCAGTCCTGGACAGGGGGAATATGGCTACACCTTC.

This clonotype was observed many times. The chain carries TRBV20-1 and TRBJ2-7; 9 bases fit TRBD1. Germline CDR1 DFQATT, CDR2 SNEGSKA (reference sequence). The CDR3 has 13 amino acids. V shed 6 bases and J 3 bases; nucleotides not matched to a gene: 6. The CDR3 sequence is CSAAAGQGYEQYF. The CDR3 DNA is TGCAGTGCGGCGGCGGGACAGGGCTACGAGCAGTACTTC.

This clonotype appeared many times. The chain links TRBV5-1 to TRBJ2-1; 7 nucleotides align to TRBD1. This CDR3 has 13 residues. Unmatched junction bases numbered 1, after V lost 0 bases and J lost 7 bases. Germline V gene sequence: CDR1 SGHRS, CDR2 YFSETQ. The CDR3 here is CASSLEGANEQFF. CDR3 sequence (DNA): TGCGCCAGCAGCTTGGAGGGGGCGAATGAGCAGTTCTTC. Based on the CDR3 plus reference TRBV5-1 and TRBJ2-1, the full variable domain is KAGVTQTPRYLIKTRGQQVTLSCSPISGHRSVSWYQQTPGQGLQFLFEYFSETQRNKGNFPGRFSGRQFSNSRSEMNVSTLELGDSALYLCASSLEGANEQFFGPGTRLTVL.

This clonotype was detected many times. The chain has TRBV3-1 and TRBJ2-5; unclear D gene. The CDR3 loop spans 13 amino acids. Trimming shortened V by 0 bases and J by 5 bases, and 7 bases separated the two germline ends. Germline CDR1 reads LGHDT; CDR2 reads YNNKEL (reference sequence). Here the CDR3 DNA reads TGTGCCAGCAGCCAAGATTCAGCTGAGACCCAGTACTTC. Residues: CASSQDSAETQYF.

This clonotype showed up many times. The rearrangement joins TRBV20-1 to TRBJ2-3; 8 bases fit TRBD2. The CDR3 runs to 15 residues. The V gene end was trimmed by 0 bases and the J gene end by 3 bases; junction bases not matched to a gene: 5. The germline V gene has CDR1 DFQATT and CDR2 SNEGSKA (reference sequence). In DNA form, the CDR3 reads TGCAGTGCTAGAGATATGGCGGGGGGAACAGATACGCAGTATTTT. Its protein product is CSARDMAGGTDTQYF.

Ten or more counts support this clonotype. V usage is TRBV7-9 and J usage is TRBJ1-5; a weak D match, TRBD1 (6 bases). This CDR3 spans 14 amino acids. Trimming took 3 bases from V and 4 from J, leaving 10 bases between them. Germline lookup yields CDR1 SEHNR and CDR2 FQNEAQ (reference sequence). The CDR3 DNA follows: TGTGCCAGCAGCTTCACAGGGTTGAATCAGCCCCAGCATTTT. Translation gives CASSFTGLNQPQHF.

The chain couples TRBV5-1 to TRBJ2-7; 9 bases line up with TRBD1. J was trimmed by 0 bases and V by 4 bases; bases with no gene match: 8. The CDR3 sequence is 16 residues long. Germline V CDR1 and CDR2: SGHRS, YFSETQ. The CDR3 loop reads CASSIAGTGSSYEQYF. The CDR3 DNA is TGCGCCAGCAGCATAGCCGGGACAGGGTCCTCCTACGAGCAGTACTTC.

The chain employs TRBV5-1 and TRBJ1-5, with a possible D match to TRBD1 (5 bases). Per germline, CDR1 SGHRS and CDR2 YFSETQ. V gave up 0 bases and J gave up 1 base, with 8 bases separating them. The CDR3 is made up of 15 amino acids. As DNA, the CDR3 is TGCGCCAGCAGCTTGGTCCCAGGGAGCAATCAGCCCCAGCATTTT. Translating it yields CASSLVPGSNQPQHF.

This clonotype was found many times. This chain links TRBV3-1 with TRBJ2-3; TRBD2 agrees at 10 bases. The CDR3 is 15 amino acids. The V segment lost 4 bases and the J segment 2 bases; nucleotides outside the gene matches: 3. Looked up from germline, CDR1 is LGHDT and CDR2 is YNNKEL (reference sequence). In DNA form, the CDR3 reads TGTGCCAGCAGCCTAGCGGGAGGAAACACAGATACGCAGTATTTT. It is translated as CASSLAGGNTDTQYF.

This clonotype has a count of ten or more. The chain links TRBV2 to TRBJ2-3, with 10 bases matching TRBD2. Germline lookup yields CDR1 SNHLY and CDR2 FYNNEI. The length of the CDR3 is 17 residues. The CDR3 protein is CATAAHPGTSGTDTQYF. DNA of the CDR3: TGTGCTACAGCAGCCCACCCCGGGACTAGCGGCACAGATACGCAGTATTTT.

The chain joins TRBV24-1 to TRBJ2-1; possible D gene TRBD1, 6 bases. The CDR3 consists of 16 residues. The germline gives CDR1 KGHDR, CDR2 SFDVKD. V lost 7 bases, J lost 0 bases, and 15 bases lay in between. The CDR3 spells CATSGFGQTSYNEQFF. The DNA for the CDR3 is TGTGCCACCAGCGGATTCGGACAGACCTCCTACAATGAGCAGTTCTTC.

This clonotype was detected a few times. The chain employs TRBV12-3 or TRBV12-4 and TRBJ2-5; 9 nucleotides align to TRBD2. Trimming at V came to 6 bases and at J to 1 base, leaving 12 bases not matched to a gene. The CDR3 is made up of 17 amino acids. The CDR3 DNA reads TGTGCCAGCAGCTCCGGTCGAGCGGGAGGATTCCAAGAGACCCAGTACTTC. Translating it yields CASSSGRAGGFQETQYF.

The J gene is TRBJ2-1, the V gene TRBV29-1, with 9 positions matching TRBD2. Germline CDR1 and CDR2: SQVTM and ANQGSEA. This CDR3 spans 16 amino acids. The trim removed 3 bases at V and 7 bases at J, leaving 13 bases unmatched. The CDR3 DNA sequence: TGCAGCGTTGATTCGCCCCTTGGGACTAGCTTAAATGAGCAGTTCTTC. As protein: CSVDSPLGTSLNEQFF.

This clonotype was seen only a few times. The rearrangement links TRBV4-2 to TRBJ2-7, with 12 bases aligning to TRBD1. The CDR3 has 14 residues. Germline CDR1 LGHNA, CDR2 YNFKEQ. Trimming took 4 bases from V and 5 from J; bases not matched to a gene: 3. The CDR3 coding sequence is TGTGCCAGCAGCCTCGGGACAGGGGGCGACGAGCAGTACTTC. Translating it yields CASSLGTGGDEQYF.

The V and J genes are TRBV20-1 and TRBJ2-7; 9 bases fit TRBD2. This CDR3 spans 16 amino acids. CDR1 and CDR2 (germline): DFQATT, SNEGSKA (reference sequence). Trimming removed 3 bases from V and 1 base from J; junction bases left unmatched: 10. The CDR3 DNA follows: TGCAGTGCTAGCCGATCCGGACTAGCGTGGTCCTACGAGCAGTACTTC. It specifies CSASRSGLAWSYEQYF.

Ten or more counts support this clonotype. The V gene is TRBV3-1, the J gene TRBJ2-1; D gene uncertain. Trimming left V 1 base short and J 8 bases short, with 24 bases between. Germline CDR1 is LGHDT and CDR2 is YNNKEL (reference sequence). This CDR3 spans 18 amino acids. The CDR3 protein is CASSQGFPGTLSSHEQFF. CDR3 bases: TGTGCCAGCAGCCAAGGATTCCCCGGCACCCTAAGTTCCCATGAGCAGTTCTTC.

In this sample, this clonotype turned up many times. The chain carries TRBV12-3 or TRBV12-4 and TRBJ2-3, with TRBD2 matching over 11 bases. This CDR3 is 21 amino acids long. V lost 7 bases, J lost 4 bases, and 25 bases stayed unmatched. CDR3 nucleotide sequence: TGTGCCAGCAAGTTGGAACAGGTCGAGGGGCTAGCGGGAGGAGGGCCAGATACGCAGTATTTT. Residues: CASKLEQVEGLAGGGPDTQYF.

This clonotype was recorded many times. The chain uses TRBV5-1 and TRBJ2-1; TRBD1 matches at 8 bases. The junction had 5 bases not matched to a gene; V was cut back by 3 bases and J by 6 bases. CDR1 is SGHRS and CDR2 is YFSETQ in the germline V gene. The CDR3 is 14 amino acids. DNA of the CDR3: TGCGCCAGCAGCTCGGGCGACAGGGGCAATGAGCAGTTCTTC. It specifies CASSSGDRGNEQFF.